Listed here are 10 T cell receptor beta chains from one sample, sequenced in a study of control samples from healthy donors and cancer patients. Profiled with immunoSEQ multiplex PCR; TCRdb holds only in-frame clones, not every one. The data contain 200,000 or so clones, roughly 94% of them singletons. The sample was blood. The receptor source for this set is a man between 50 and 59 years old in good health.

The CDR3 nucleotides read TGTGCCAGCAGCGGCTACAGGGGGGGCCAGACCCAGTACTTC. Protein: CASSGYRGGQTQYF. The chain employs TRBV11-2 and TRBJ2-5; possibly TRBD1 for D (8 bases). V lost 5 bases to trimming and J lost 6 bases, with 16 bases between them. CDR3 size: 14 residues. Per the germline V gene, CDR1 is SGHAT and CDR2 is FQNNGV.

The chain combines TRBV19 with TRBJ2-1; D tentatively fits TRBD1 or TRBD2 (5 bases each). Germline V gene lookup returns CDR1 LNHDA and CDR2 SQIVND (reference sequence). The CDR3 consists of 17 residues. Trimming shortened V by 3 bases and J by 1 base, and 16 bases separated the two germline ends. The CDR3 is CASSIGGDEGSYNEQFF. CDR3 DNA: TGTGCCAGTAGTATTGGTGGGGATGAGGGGTCCTACAATGAGCAGTTCTTC.

This clone was seen a single time. The V call is TRBV10-3, the J call TRBJ1-1; TRBD1 is a possible D gene (5 bases). This CDR3 is 11 amino acids long. Germline CDR1 ENHRY, CDR2 SYGVKD. Trimming shortened V by 8 bases and J by 4 bases, and 8 bases separated the two germline ends. CDR3 DNA sequence: TGTGCCATCCAGGGAGCCACTGAAGCTTTCTTT. This encodes CAIQGATEAFF.

This sequence joins TRBV11-2 and TRBJ2-4; 14 nucleotides agree with TRBD2. This CDR3 spans 14 amino acids. The germline V gene has CDR1 SGHAT and CDR2 FQNNGV. V was pared by 4 bases and J by 14 bases, with 7 bases of the junction left unmatched. CDR3 in amino acids: CASSSTSGGALEYF. The CDR3 DNA sequence: TGTGCCAGCAGCTCGACTAGCGGGGGGGCCCTGGAGTACTTC.

The chain is built from TRBV23-1 and TRBJ1-2; D remains unclear. TRBV23-1 is an ORF for which the function is uncertain. This CDR3 spans 16 amino acids. V was pared by 0 bases and J by 4 bases, with 15 bases between. Written as DNA, the CDR3 is TGCGCCAGCAGTCAATCGATAATAGGGAGGCTCTATGGCTACACCTTC. It encodes CASSQSIIGRLYGYTF.

The V gene is TRBV3-1 (or the pseudogene TRBV3-2), the J gene TRBJ2-7; D may be TRBD1 (5 bases). Trimming removed 1 base at V and 2 bases at J, with 9 bases between. The germline gives CDR1 LGHDT, CDR2 YNNKEL (reference sequence). The CDR3 totals 14 residues. CDR3 DNA sequence: TGTGCCAGCAGCCAAGGTCCAGGGCCCTACGAGCAGTACGTC. It encodes CASSQGPGPYEQYV.

This clone has only a few counts. J is TRBJ1-5 and V is TRBV5-8; D perhaps matches TRBD1 (5 bases). CDR3 size: 17 residues. Germline-derived CDR1 and CDR2 are SGHTS and YDEGEE. Trimming removed 2 bases from V and 0 bases from J, with 15 bases in between. In nucleotides, the CDR3 is TGTGCCAGCAGCTTCGAACAGGAATCATATAGCAATCAGCCCCAGCATTTT. Protein product: CASSFEQESYSNQPQHF.

This rearrangement joins TRBV6-2 or TRBV6-3 to TRBJ1-1, with 11 bases lining up with TRBD1. The V and J ends lost 6 bases and 5 bases, in that order; junction bases with no gene match: 5. The germline CDR1 and CDR2 sequences are MNHEY and SVGEGT. The CDR3 has 14 residues. CDR3 sequence reads: CASSTGTGGTEAFF. CDR3 in DNA: TGTGCCAGCAGCACCGGGACAGGGGGAACTGAAGCTTTCTTT.

The chain links TRBV3-1 (or the pseudogene TRBV3-2) to TRBJ1-1, with a tentative D call TRBD1 (5 bases). This CDR3 is built from 12 residues. The V gene lost 3 bases and the J gene lost 8 bases, with 10 bases spanning the gap. Germline CDR1 reads LGHDT; CDR2 reads YNNKEL (reference sequence). DNA of the CDR3: TGTGCCAGCAGCCAGGGGACGTTAGAAGCTTTCTTT. This gives the protein CASSQGTLEAFF.

This chain links TRBV29-1 with TRBJ2-7; D unresolved. V was clipped by 4 bases and J by 4 bases, with 11 bases between them. The CDR3 is made up of 12 amino acids. CDR1 SQVTM and CDR2 ANQGSEA come from the germline V gene. This CDR3 is CSVGRGLYEQYF. CDR3 nucleotide sequence: TGCAGCGTTGGCCGTGGGTTATACGAGCAGTACTTC.